This paragraph reports one T cell receptor beta chain. The antigen remains undetermined. Sequence at one end of the junction differs from germline and may be a read error. Making TCR beta cDNA involved around 500 ng total RNA and a constant-region primer. Slightly modified ARM-PCR, run as three nested multiplex PCR rounds, produced the TCR beta libraries. Researchers ran the first two PCR rounds for roughly 11 cycles each with TRBV1-TRBV30 forward primers and a C-beta reverse primer. TCRdb passed the multiplex PCR reads through MiXCR, listing each CDR3 protein once. The profile shows around 330,000 distinct CDR3 sequences, around 50% of them singletons. The CDR3 loop spans 16 amino acids. Germline values: CDR1 SGHAT, CDR2 FQNNGV. These data are taken from a study of tumor-infiltrating lymphocytes in primary liver carcinoma. The wider study: These were node-negative, non-metastatic T1-T3 tumors of roughly 4 to 10 cm. Notes on the study in general: Tumor-adjacent and tumor-blood pairs showed less overlap than tumor region pairs.

They got blood RNA out of unsorted whole blood and also pulled out germline DNA. The rearrangement uses TRBV11-2 and TRBJ2-5; perhaps TRBD2 as D (5 bases). What was sequenced was peripheral blood. This clonotype originated in a woman aged 30 to 39 with primary liver carcinoma and hepatitis B virus infection. The CDR3 reads CASSFFRDRDIETRYF. For the CDR3, the DNA is TGTGCCAGCAGCTTTTTCCGGGATAGGGATATAGAGACCCGGTACTTC.